This TCR beta chain appears in the sequencing data of a study of T cell repertoires in cytomegalovirus infection. A note on this clonotype: The antigen remains unidentified.

TCRdb ran MiXCR on the reads and lists one entry per CDR3 protein. The repertoire holds about 140,000 distinct CDR3 sequences, with roughly a third as singletons. CDR3 length equals 14 residues. CDR1 is LNHDA, CDR2 SQIVND, per germline (reference sequence). The V end lost 5 bases, the J end lost 1 base, and 9 bases lay between the germline ends. V gene TRBV19 combines with J gene TRBJ2-1; no clear D gene. The TCR sequence derives from a human donor in good health (CMV status not recorded). Some clones in this sample may be carry-over from other donors' samples. This specimen was CD8+ T cells from cultured PBMCs, taken from culture after CMV antigen stimulation. The CDR3 protein is CASSPWASYNEQFF. Here the CDR3 DNA reads TGTGCCAGTAGTCCGTGGGCTTCCTACAATGAGCAGTTCTTC.